The 9 T cell receptor beta chains presented below share a single source sample, sequenced in a study of blood T cell repertoires in COVID-19. Profiled with immunoSEQ multiplex PCR; TCRdb holds only in-frame clones, not every one. Among under 70,000 clones, about nine tenths were seen once, and the ten largest hold roughly 10%. The sample was peripheral blood. Receptors originate from a woman aged 18 to 35 with acute or convalescent COVID-19.

The chain has TRBV7-2 and TRBJ1-2; a possible D gene is TRBD1 (5 bases). The V and J ends lost 2 bases and 6 bases respectively, with 19 bases between them. Germline loops: CDR1 SGHTA, CDR2 FQGNSA. The CDR3 is 16 residues long. CDR3 bases: TGTGCCAGCAGCTTATCAGGGCGGGGCAGGAACCATGGCTACACCTTC. Its translation: CASSLSGRGRNHGYTF. The complete variable domain, with remaining parts taken from reference TRBV7-2 and TRBJ1-2, reads GAGVSQSPSNKVTEKGKDVELRCDPISGHTALYWYRQSLGQGLEFLIYFQGNSAPDKSGLPSDRFSAERTGGSVSTLTIQRTQQEDSAVYLCASSLSGRGRNHGYTFGSGTRLTVV.

The J gene is TRBJ2-5, the V gene TRBV3-1 (or the pseudogene TRBV3-2); 11 bases fit TRBD1. Trimming took 1 base from V and 5 from J; bases not matched to a gene: 6. Per the germline V gene, CDR1 is LGHDT and CDR2 is YNNKEL (reference sequence). The CDR3 totals 16 residues. The DNA for the CDR3 is TGTGCCAGCAGCCAAGCCCGGACAGGGGGCGTGGAGACCCAGTACTTC. Residues: CASSQARTGGVETQYF.

The chain recombines TRBV2 with TRBJ1-5, with D possibly being TRBD1 (6 bases). Between the trimmed V and J ends, which lost 4 bases and 5 bases, there was a span of 15 bases. Germline CDR1 reads SNHLY; CDR2 reads FYNNEI. The CDR3 has 15 residues. CDR3 bases: TGTGCCAGCAGTGCCCAGGGGTTGGTAGATCAGCCCCAGCATTTT. Protein sequence: CASSAQGLVDQPQHF.

The rearrangement uses TRBV28 and TRBJ1-2, with TRBD1 as a possible D gene (5 bases). The V gene lost 10 bases and the J gene lost 3 bases, with 12 bases spanning the gap. The CDR3 sequence is 12 residues long. Germline V gene lookup returns CDR1 MDHEN and CDR2 SYDVKM. In nucleotides, the CDR3 is TGTGCCACCAAGACAGAACACTATGGCTACACCTTC. Protein sequence: CATKTEHYGYTF.

J is TRBJ1-2 and V is TRBV29-1; no firm D call. The CDR3 is made up of 15 amino acids. Trimming took off 1 base at V and 4 bases at J, with 16 bases between the two ends. From germline, CDR1 is SQVTM and CDR2 ANQGSEA. The CDR3 nucleotides read TGCAGCGTTGAAGTGATCACCAGTCTAGCCTATGGCTACACCTTC. Its translation: CSVEVITSLAYGYTF. Using reference TRBV29-1 and TRBJ1-2 for the parts outside the CDR3, the full variable domain is SAVISQKPSRDICQRGTSLTIQCQVDSQVTMMFWYRQQPGQSLTLIATANQGSEATYESGFVIDKFPISRPNLTFSTLTVSNMSPEDSSIYLCSVEVITSLAYGYTFGSGTRLTVV.

This clone was counted a single time. V usage is TRBV16 and J usage is TRBJ1-1; no clear D gene. Germline CDR1 is KGHSY and CDR2 is FQNENV. V lost 3 bases to trimming and J lost 1 base, with 3 bases between them. This CDR3 has 12 amino acids. The CDR3, as DNA: TGTGCCAGCAGCCACCAGAACACTGAAGCTTTCTTT. Its translation is CASSHQNTEAFF.

The chain couples TRBV28 to TRBJ1-1; a possible D gene is TRBD1 (6 bases). Germline CDR1 MDHEN, CDR2 SYDVKM. V was pared by 6 bases and J by 1 base, with 12 bases between. CDR3 length: 14 residues. The chain's CDR3 is CASSPRGTNTEAFF. DNA of the CDR3: TGTGCCAGCAGCCCTAGGGGGACGAACACTGAAGCTTTCTTT.

The chain is built from TRBV3-1 (or the pseudogene TRBV3-2) and TRBJ2-5, with D perhaps matching TRBD2 (6 bases). V lost 2 bases to trimming and J lost 5 bases, with 15 bases between them. The CDR3 has 15 amino acids. Germline assignment: CDR1 LGHDT and CDR2 YNNKEL (reference sequence). The CDR3 nucleotides are TGTGCCAGCAGCCAATTACTAGCCCCCCGGGAGACCCAGTACTTC. Residues: CASSQLLAPRETQYF.

Written as DNA, the CDR3 is TGTGCCAGTAGTAGGAGCGGGGGCTCCTACAATGAGCAGTTCTTC. Residues: CASSRSGGSYNEQFF. J is TRBJ2-1 and V is TRBV19; 8 positions match TRBD2. V gave up 4 bases and J gave up 0 bases; unmatched junction bases: 2. CDR3 length equals 15 residues. CDR1 LNHDA and CDR2 SQIVND come from the germline V gene (reference sequence).